This T cell receptor beta chain emerged from a study of blood T cell repertoires in COVID-19. In the study overall: Cohort 3 donors counted as recovered after two negative PCRs, clearance, or resolved symptoms.

Germline CDR1 LNHDA, CDR2 SQIVND (reference sequence). This CDR3 spans 14 amino acids. After removal of 7 bases from V and 10 bases from J, the junction contained 10 bases not matched to a gene. Enrolled through a virtual design, the participants were between 18 and 89 years of age and came from about two dozen US areas. Original methodology: Amplifying reference gene primers gave estimates of nucleated cell counts. TCRdb keeps only in-frame clones here, not all; method: immunoSEQ multiplex PCR. That table is the source of V, J and clone size, and D and trimming were worked out from the DNA. The data contain roughly 210,000 clones, around 86% of them singletons. This clone was observed once.

The sequence came from a man in his thirties or forties in a cohort exposed to, infected with or recovered from COVID-19 (not recorded which). The chain is built from TRBV19 and TRBJ1-6; 7 bases are a match to TRBD1. The specimen was PBMCs or T cells enriched from blood (not recorded which). CDR3 sequence reads: CASNADRVRSPLHF. The CDR3 DNA sequence: TGTGCCAGTAATGCAGACAGGGTACGATCACCCCTCCACTTT.